This TCR beta chain was documented in a study of T cell repertoires in cytomegalovirus infection. Study context: Selected CMV epitopes included recently identified HLA-C-restricted ones as well as well-studied HLA-B-restricted ones. Signatures in public TCR beta sequences pointed to both CMV infection and matching HLA type.

Study-level findings and limits: Carriage of CMV together with the relevant HLA was identifiable through cumulative public TCR beta family frequency.

TCRdb itself ran the reads through MiXCR, one entry per CDR3 protein. The repertoire holds about a million distinct CDR3 sequences, with less than 35% as singletons. Notes on this clonotype: Its antigen is undetermined.

This sample comprised cultured CD8+ T cells from PBMCs, obtained from culture after CMV antigen stimulation. This TCR was sampled from a human donor in good health (CMV status not recorded). Some clones in this sample may be carry-over from other donors' samples.

The CDR3 coding sequence is TGTGCCAGCAGCGTAGTTCTAGAGAACCCCACAGATACGCAGTATTTT. Amino acid sequence: CASSVVLENPTDTQYF. The chain has TRBV9 and TRBJ2-3, with D uncertain. Germline-derived CDR1 and CDR2 are SGDLS and YYNGEE. The V and J ends lost 0 bases and 2 bases respectively, with 13 bases between them. The CDR3 loop spans 16 amino acids.